Presented here are 3 T cell receptor beta chains from one specimen sequenced in a study of blood T cell repertoires in COVID-19 (TCRdb year 2020). Library preparation used the immunoSEQ multiplex PCR assay. Drawn from immuneACCESS, this table holds only the in-frame rearrangements with V and J called that TCRdb kept. Clones are partly lost; checked studies trace under half to an unresolved V gene and leave the rest unexplained. The sample yields approximately 170,000 clones; around nine tenths were counted once. 1.1% of the sample comes from the top ten. Sequenced: peripheral blood. Source of these receptors: a man aged 30-40 years with acute or convalescent COVID-19.

The chain employs TRBV10-2 and TRBJ1-1; a weak D match, TRBD1 (6 bases). Trimming removed 7 bases from V and 3 bases from J, with 18 bases in between. Germline V gene lookup returns CDR1 WSHSY and CDR2 SAAADI. The CDR3 totals 15 residues. For the CDR3, the DNA is TGCGCCAGCATTTACGAGCCCGGGACATACACTGAAGCTTTCTTT. The encoded protein is CASIYEPGTYTEAFF.

This clone was seen a single time. The chain uses TRBV3-1 (or the pseudogene TRBV3-2) and TRBJ1-5, with 12 bases lining up with TRBD1. The CDR3 spans 15 residues. The V gene end was trimmed by 4 bases and the J gene end by 7 bases; junction bases not matched to a gene: 5. Germline CDR1 is LGHDT and CDR2 is YNNKEL (reference sequence). CDR3 in DNA: TGTGCCAGCAGCCTCGGGACAGGGGGCCAGCAGCCCCAGCATTTT. Amino acid sequence: CASSLGTGGQQPQHF.

This clone turned up a few times. This chain connects TRBV15 to TRBJ2-5; D is perhaps TRBD2 (5 bases). V was cut by 0 bases and J by 7 bases, with 15 bases left in between. From germline, CDR1 is LNHNV and CDR2 YYDKDF (reference sequence). The CDR3 contains 15 residues. In DNA form, the CDR3 reads TGTGCCACCAGCAGAGATCTGGGAGCGTTGGGGACCCAGTACTTC. Translation: CATSRDLGALGTQYF.